The text below deals with one T cell receptor beta chain. Time point: pretreatment peripheral blood. A total of 1 to 8 samples per patient were collected pretreatment and on-treatment. The data were obtained in a study of PD-L1 blockade in urothelial cancer. Study information: Male sex and bladder-origin urothelial cancer were recorded for twenty-five of 29 patients. The median T cell count in blood samples was 110,000 to 150,000. Analysis of the blood was performed 3 weeks (second dose) and 6 weeks after treatment start.

There are 15 residues in the CDR3. V trimming: 5 bases; J trimming: 1 base; junction bases outside the gene matches: 5. Germline assignment: CDR1 KGHSH and CDR2 LQKENI. Assay: immunoSEQ multiplex PCR; the TCRdb copy retains only in-frame clones and omits some. Of 60,000 to 65,000 clones in the sample, roughly 79% were seen once. This sample comprised PBMCs, obtained around atezolizumab (anti-PD-L1) treatment. This clonotype originated in a man in his 70s with urothelial cancer. The chain employs TRBV18 and TRBJ2-7; 10 bases map to TRBD1. The CDR3 coding sequence is TGTGCCAGCTCAACCGGGACAGGGGTTTCCTACGAGCAGTACTTC. Translation: CASSTGTGVSYEQYF. Combining the CDR3 with reference TRBV18 and TRBJ2-7 gives the whole variable domain NAGVMQNPRHLVRRRGQEARLRCSPMKGHSHVYWYRQLPEEGLKFMVYLQKENIIDESGMPKERFSAEFPKEGPSILRIQQVVRGDSAAYFCASSTGTGVSYEQYFGPGTRLTVT.